Only one count was recorded for the clone carrying this T cell receptor beta chain. This sample is drawn from a study of CD8 T cells in Susac syndrome. Trimming cost V 3 bases and J 2 bases, with 10 bases left between them. The CDR3 contains 13 residues. CDR1 is DFQATT, CDR2 SNEGSKA, per germline (reference sequence). Reverse transcription used about 0.5 to 1 ug RNA and random hexamers. TCRdb fed the immunoSEQ multiplex PCR reads into MiXCR, producing one record per CDR3 protein. The profile shows under 200,000 distinct CDR3 sequences, over 85% of them singletons. This rearrangement joins TRBV20-1 to TRBJ2-5, with D hard to call. The receptor comes from a human donor in good health. The specimen sequenced was CD4+ T cells from PBMCs. This CDR3 reads CSASARLQETQYF. The CDR3 DNA reads as TGCAGTGCTAGTGCGAGACTTCAAGAGACCCAGTACTTC.